A selection of T cell receptor beta chains follows, all from one sample in a study of shared clonotypes between healthy human individuals. Sequencing was performed with immunoSEQ multiplex PCR; in TCRdb, only in-frame clones are kept and a portion is missing. The sample contains hundreds of thousands of clones, around 74% of which appear only once. Sequencing was done on a sample of memory CD4+ T cells sorted from blood. Every receptor here comes from a woman between 25 and 40 years old in good health. Both conserved end residues are part of each CDR3. D genes are given only for firm matches. The size of a clone is reported for some rows only, either as once, few or many, or as a class for expanded clones.

CASSGPQADTQYF	TGTGCCAGCAGCGGCCCCCAGGCAGATACGCAGTATTTT	TRBV7-8	NA	NA	TRBJ2-3
CASSLAPMIMGQNYEQYF	TGTGCCAGCAGCTTAGCCCCTATGATAATGGGACAGAACTACGAGCAGTACTTC	TRBV7-9	NA	TRBD1	TRBJ2-7
CASSPRAGVNTEAFF	TGTGCCAGCAGTCCGCGGGCAGGGGTTAACACTGAAGCTTTCTTT	TRBV27	NA	NA	TRBJ1-1
CASSSIYSGYTF	TGTGCCAGCAGTTCCATCTATAGTGGCTACACCTTC	TRBV28	NA	NA	TRBJ1-2
CASSLMGTKETQYF	TGTGCCAGCAGCTTGATGGGGACCAAAGAGACCCAGTACTTC	TRBV5-4	NA	NA	TRBJ2-5
CASKRSNYGYTF	TGTGCCAGCAAGAGGTCTAACTATGGCTACACCTTC	TRBV6-1	NA	NA	TRBJ1-2
CASSSGTEGEQYF	TGTGCCAGTAGTTCCGGGACAGAGGGCGAGCAGTACTTC	TRBV19	NA	TRBD1	TRBJ2-7
CASSPKPATNEKLFF	TGCGCCAGCAGCCCCAAGCCTGCAACTAATGAAAAACTGTTTTTT	TRBV5-1	NA	NA	TRBJ1-4
CASSSRQGETEAFF	TGTGCCAGCAGCTCAAGACAGGGTGAAACTGAAGCTTTCTTT	TRBV7-9	NA	TRBD1	TRBJ1-1
CASSSDRVRREQYF	TGTGCCAGCAGTTCAGACAGGGTCCGAAGGGAGCAGTACTTC	TRBV28	NA	TRBD1	TRBJ2-7
CASSLYGTDEQYF	TGCGCCAGCAGCTTGTACGGGACCGACGAGCAGTACTTC	TRBV5-1	few	NA	TRBJ2-7
CASGVGQGRTGELFF	TGCGCCTCCGGGGTTGGGCAGGGTCGGACCGGGGAGCTGTTTTTT	TRBV5-1	NA	NA	TRBJ2-2
CASSGGVAGFNEQFF	TGTGCCAGCAGCGGGGGCGTAGCGGGCTTCAATGAGCAGTTCTTC	TRBV9	NA	TRBD2	TRBJ2-1
CASSLGVAGVGSGELFF	TGTGCCAGCAGCTTAGGCGTGGCGGGAGTCGGTAGCGGGGAGCTGTTTTTT	TRBV7-2	NA	TRBD2	TRBJ2-2
CASSLRQTISYEQYF	TGTGCCAGCTCCCTTCGACAGACAATCTCCTACGAGCAGTACTTC	TRBV6-1	NA	NA	TRBJ2-7
CASSPPDTSYEQYF	TGTGCCAGCTCACCACCGGACACCTCCTACGAGCAGTACTTC	TRBV18	NA	NA	TRBJ2-7
CASSWGGNTIYF	TGTGCCAGCAGCTGGGGTGGAAACACCATATATTTT	TRBV11-2	NA	NA	TRBJ1-3
CASSSPNYGYTF	TGTGCCAGCAGCTCGCCTAACTATGGCTACACCTTC	TRBV11-2	NA	NA	TRBJ1-2
CASSPGTGLQGYTF	TGTGCCAGCAGCCCCGGGACAGGGCTTCAAGGCTACACCTTC	TRBV9	NA	TRBD1	TRBJ1-2
CSVEAAPTGITGYTF	TGCAGCGTTGAAGCCGCACCGACAGGGATTACTGGCTACACCTTC	TRBV29-1	NA	TRBD1	TRBJ1-2
CASSLYHDRTGGYTF	TGTGCCAGCAGCCTTTATCACGACAGGACGGGCGGCTACACCTTC	TRBV4-2	NA	NA	TRBJ1-2
CASSDLGSYTF	TGTGCCAGCAGTGATTTAGGCAGCTACACCTTC	TRBV6-1	NA	NA	TRBJ1-2
CASSSMGVDIQYF	TGTGCCAGCAGCTCGATGGGAGTCGACATTCAGTACTTC	TRBV5-8	NA	NA	TRBJ2-4
CASSQDLSNSNQPQHF	TGCGCCAGCAGCCAAGATCTCAGTAATAGCAATCAGCCCCAGCATTTT	TRBV4-1	NA	NA	TRBJ1-5
CATSRDRGPGAEKLFF	TGTGCCACCAGCAGAGATCGGGGACCTGGGGCTGAAAAACTGTTTTTT	TRBV15	NA	NA	TRBJ1-4
CASTGSTGASYGYTF	TGTGCCAGTACGGGGTCAACAGGGGCCTCATATGGCTACACCTTC	TRBV19	few	TRBD1	TRBJ1-2
CASSFGTTLSYEQYF	TGTGCCAGCAGCTTTGGGACAACCCTCTCCTACGAGCAGTACTTC	TRBV11-2	NA	NA	TRBJ2-7